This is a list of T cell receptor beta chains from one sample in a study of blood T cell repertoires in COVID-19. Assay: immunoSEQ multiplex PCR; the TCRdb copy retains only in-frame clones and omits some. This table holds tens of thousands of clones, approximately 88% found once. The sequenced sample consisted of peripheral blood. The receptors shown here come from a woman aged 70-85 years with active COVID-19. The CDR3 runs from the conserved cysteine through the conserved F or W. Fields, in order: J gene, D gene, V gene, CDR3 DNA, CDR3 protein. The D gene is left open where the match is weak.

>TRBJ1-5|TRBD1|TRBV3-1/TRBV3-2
TGTGCCAGCGGCAAAGACAGGGGAAGCAATCAGCCCCAGCATTTT
CASGKDRGSNQPQHF
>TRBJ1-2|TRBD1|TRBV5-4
TGTGCCAGCAGCTTGGGACCCCTTTGGGGACAGCAAGACTATGGCTACACCTTC
CASSLGPLWGQQDYGYTF
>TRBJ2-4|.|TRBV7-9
TGTGCCAGCAGCCGCCTGGAGGAGCGGCGGACCATTCAGTACTTC
CASSRLEERRTIQYF
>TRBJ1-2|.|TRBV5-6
TGTGCCAGCAGCTTGTACAGGGACAAGGATGGCTACACCTTC
CASSLYRDKDGYTF
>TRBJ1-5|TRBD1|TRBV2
TGTGCCTCCGGCCAAGGGGGCGAGAGGAATCAGCCCCAGCATTTT
CASGQGGERNQPQHF
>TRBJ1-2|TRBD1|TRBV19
TGTGCCAGTAGTATACAGGGGGCTAACTATGGCTACACCTTC
CASSIQGANYGYTF
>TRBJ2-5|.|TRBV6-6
TGTGCCAGCATGTATGGCACGTCGGGGACCCAGTACTTC
CASMYGTSGTQYF
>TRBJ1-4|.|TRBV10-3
TGTGCCATCAGGGACCGGGACTTAGCTAATGAAAAACTGTTTTTT
CAIRDRDLANEKLFF
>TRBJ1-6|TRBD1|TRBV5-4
TGTGCCAGCACCGAACAGGGGCACTATAATTCACCCCTCCACTTT
CASTEQGHYNSPLHF
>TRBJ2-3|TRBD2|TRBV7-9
TGTGCCAGCACTACTAGCGGGCGGGATACGCAGTATTTT
CASTTSGRDTQYF